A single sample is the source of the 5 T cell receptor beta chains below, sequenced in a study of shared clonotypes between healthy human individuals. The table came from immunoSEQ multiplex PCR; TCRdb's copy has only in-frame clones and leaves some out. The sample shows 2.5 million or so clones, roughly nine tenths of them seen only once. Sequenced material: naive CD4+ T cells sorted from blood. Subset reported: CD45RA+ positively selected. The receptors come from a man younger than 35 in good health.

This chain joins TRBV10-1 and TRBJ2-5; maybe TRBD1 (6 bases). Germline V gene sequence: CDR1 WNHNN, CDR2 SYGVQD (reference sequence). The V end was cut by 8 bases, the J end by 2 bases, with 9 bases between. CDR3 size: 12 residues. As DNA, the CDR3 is TGCGCCAGCGCCAGGGGACAAGAGACCCAGTACTTC. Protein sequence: CASARGQETQYF.

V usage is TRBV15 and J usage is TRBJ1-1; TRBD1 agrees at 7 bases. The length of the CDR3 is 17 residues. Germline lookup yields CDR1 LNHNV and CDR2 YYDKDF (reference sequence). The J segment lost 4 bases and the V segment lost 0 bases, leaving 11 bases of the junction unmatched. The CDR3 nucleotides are TGTGCCACCAGCAGAGATCTGATTGCAGGGGGAACCACTGAAGCTTTCTTT. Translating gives CATSRDLIAGGTTEAFF.

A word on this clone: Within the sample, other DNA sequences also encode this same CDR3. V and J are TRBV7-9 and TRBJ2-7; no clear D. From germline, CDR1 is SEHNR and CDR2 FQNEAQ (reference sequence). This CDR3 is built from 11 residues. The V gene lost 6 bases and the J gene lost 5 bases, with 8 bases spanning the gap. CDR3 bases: TGTGCCAGCAGTTTGGGGAACGAGCAGTACTTC. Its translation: CASSLGNEQYF.

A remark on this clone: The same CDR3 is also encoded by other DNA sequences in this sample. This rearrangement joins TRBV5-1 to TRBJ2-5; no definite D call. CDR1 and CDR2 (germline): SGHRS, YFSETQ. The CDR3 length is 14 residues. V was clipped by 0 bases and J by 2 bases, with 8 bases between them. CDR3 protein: CASSLEGSQETQYF. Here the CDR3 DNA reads TGCGCCAGCAGCTTGGAAGGTAGTCAAGAGACCCAGTACTTC.

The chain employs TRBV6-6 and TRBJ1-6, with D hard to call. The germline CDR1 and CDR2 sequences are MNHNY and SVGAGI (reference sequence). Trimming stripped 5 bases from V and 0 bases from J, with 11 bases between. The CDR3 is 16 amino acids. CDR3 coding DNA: TGTGCCAGCAGTACCGTACAGAGCTCCTATAATTCACCCCTCCACTTT. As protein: CASSTVQSSYNSPLHF.